This TCR beta chain was identified during a study of blood T cells in healthy people across ages. Extracted total RNA amounted to at least 6 micrograms for each sample. Germline V gives CDR1 DFQATT, CDR2 SNEGSKA (reference sequence). CDR3 length: 15 residues. Germline trimming cut 3 bases from V and 1 base from J; bases unmatched to any gene: 4. A second roughly 6 to 11 cycle PCR used barcoded and J-beta primers. One entry per CDR3 protein results from TCRdb running MiXCR on the 5' RACE reads. Of about 800,000 distinct CDR3 sequences listed, about 25% are singletons. Another study also made use of these data, one on T cells of mothers and their children. That source notes: Material was donated by three healthy Caucasian mothers and their six children. Mothers gave over 8.5 million TCR beta CDR3 reads each, and children several million each.

This clonotype originated in a boy under 18 in good health. The sample taken for sequencing was blood. The genes are TRBV20-1 and TRBJ2-2, with 8 bases fitting TRBD1. The CDR3 region is CSARGDRRNTGELFF. As DNA, the CDR3 is TGCAGTGCTAGGGGGGACAGGAGGAACACCGGGGAGCTGTTTTTT.